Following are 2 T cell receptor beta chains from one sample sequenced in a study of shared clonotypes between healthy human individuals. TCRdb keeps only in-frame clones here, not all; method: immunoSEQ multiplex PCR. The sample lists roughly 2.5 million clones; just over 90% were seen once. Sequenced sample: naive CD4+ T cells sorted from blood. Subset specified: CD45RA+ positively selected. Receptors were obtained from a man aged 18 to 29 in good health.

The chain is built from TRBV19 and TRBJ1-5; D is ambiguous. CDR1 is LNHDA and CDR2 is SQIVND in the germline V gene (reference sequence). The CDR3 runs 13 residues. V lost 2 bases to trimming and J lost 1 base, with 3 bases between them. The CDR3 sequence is CASSIKSNQPQHF. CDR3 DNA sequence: TGTGCCAGTAGTATAAAGAGCAATCAGCCCCAGCATTTT.

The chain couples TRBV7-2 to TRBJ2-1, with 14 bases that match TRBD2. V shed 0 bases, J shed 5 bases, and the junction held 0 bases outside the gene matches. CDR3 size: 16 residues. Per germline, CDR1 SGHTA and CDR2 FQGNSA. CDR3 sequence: CASSLAGLAGDNEQFF. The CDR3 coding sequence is TGTGCCAGCAGCTTAGCGGGACTAGCGGGAGACAATGAGCAGTTCTTC. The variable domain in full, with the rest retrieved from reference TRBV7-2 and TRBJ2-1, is GAGVSQSPSNKVTEKGKDVELRCDPISGHTALYWYRQSLGQGLEFLIYFQGNSAPDKSGLPSDRFSAERTGGSVSTLTIQRTQQEDSAVYLCASSLAGLAGDNEQFFGPGTRLTVL.